This T cell receptor (beta chain) was sequenced for a study of patients and donors after allogeneic stem cell transplantation. Germline assignment: CDR1 MNHEY and CDR2 SVGAGI. Trimming removed 0 bases from V and 5 bases from J; junction bases left unmatched: 16. This CDR3 is 19 amino acids long. TCRdb redid the calling of the RT-PCR reads with MiXCR, one entry per CDR3 protein. Of some 880,000 distinct CDR3 sequences detected, more than 15% appear once; the ten largest clones hold about 6%. Source material: blood, either unsorted or a sorted T cell fraction (not recorded which). The genes are TRBV6-5 and TRBJ1-1; 9 positions match TRBD1. The origin of this receptor is a human donor who was either an allogeneic HSCT recipient or a stem cell or donor lymphocyte infusion donor (not recorded which). It is not recorded whose cells these are; they may come from a transplant donor. The DNA of the CDR3 is TGTGCCAGCAGTTACTCGTCAAGTTGGACAGGGGATGATAGGACTGAAGCTTTCTTT. Translated: CASSYSSSWTGDDRTEAFF.